The rows below give T cell receptor beta chains drawn from one sample of a study of blood T cell repertoires in COVID-19. Assay used: immunoSEQ multiplex PCR; TCRdb lists only in-frame clones, some missing. Among 100,000 to 140,000 clones, 80% were seen once, and the ten largest hold approximately 4.5%. Sequencing was done on a sample of peripheral blood. The receptors derive from a man between 65 and 80 years old with acute or convalescent COVID-19. CDR3s include the opening cysteine and the closing phenylalanine or tryptophan.

j_call | v_call | cdr3_aa
TRBJ1-3 | TRBV6-5 | CASRLQGSGNTIYF
TRBJ1-1 | TRBV27 | CASAAFSIRGTEAFF
TRBJ2-7 | TRBV7-2 | CASSIPDRGRFEQYF
TRBJ1-2 | TRBV7-2 | CASSLDLDRVSGYTF
TRBJ2-7 | TRBV4-1 | CASSQEDRVDEQYF
TRBJ2-1 | TRBV16 | CASSQSGGGSYNEQFF
TRBJ1-5 | TRBV9 | CASSVDGSRGDQPQHF
TRBJ2-7 | TRBV3-1/TRBV3-2 | CASSQRGTGGNEQYF
TRBJ2-3 | TRBV6-5 | CASSWTGSPDTQYF
TRBJ1-5 | TRBV2 | CASNTGEHQPQHF
TRBJ2-1 | TRBV7-9 | CASSLVLYNEQFF
TRBJ2-6 | TRBV5-1 | CASSQIPRPSGANVLTF
TRBJ2-7 | TRBV7-2 | CASSLGASGSTYEQYF
TRBJ1-1 | TRBV6-6 | CASSYREGNTEAFF
TRBJ1-4 | TRBV10-3 | CAIRRDSAEKLFF
TRBJ2-2 | TRBV3-1/TRBV3-2 | CASSSRAGNTGELFF
TRBJ1-4 | TRBV13 | CASSLGRQGGNEKLFF
TRBJ1-6 | TRBV5-5 | CASSLEQLSSYNSPLHF
TRBJ1-2 | TRBV2 | CASKDRGFGYGYTF
TRBJ2-3 | TRBV30 | CAWSVKGGDPTDTQYF
TRBJ1-4 | TRBV18 | CASSPRPATNEKLFF
TRBJ1-2 | TRBV4-3 | CASSQEGSFYGYTF
TRBJ1-5 | TRBV19 | CASSITRGDQPQHF
TRBJ2-3 | TRBV6-2/TRBV6-3 | CASSYSTSGGHTDTQYF
TRBJ1-2 | TRBV7-2 | CASNPSGLGDYTF
TRBJ2-7 | TRBV19 | CASSPHRTGPSYEQYF
TRBJ2-1 | TRBV7-3 | CASRLGQDNEQFF
TRBJ1-2 | TRBV28 | CASSLDTGGYGYTF
TRBJ2-3 | TRBV11-3 | CASSYSGTGVTQYF
TRBJ2-1 | TRBV15 | CATSRAREFIYNEQFF
TRBJ1-1 | TRBV6-5 | CASSYSQGRGTEAFF
TRBJ1-2 | TRBV10-1 | CASSERGYYGYTF
TRBJ1-5 | TRBV6-5 | CASRRTGEGVGPQHF
TRBJ1-1 | TRBV2 | CASDTTGLNTEAFF
TRBJ1-4 | TRBV19 | CASSIWGADRRLFF
TRBJ1-1 | TRBV2 | CASSEAAVNTEAFF
TRBJ1-6 | TRBV12-3/TRBV12-4 | CASSFGGNSPLHF
TRBJ2-2 | TRBV5-4 | CASSLVANTGELFF
TRBJ1-1 | TRBV18 | CASSPTPQYMNTEAFF
TRBJ1-1 | TRBV5-1 | CASSLGQEATEAFF
TRBJ2-1 | TRBV7-2 | CAIARAGGYNEQFF
TRBJ2-3 | TRBV19 | CASSITGGADTQYF
TRBJ1-1 | TRBV27 | CASSGLWGQNTEAFF
TRBJ2-3 | TRBV5-4 | CASSFQDTQYF
TRBJ2-2 | TRBV5-1 | CASSPGGPAGELFF